The rows below give T cell receptor beta chains drawn from one sample of a study of OX40 agonist ivuxolimab in advanced cancers. Clones were sequenced by immunoSEQ multiplex PCR, and TCRdb holds only the in-frame ones, with some missing. The profile shows 60,000 to 80,000 clones, about 94% of them singletons. This specimen was CD4+ or CD8+ T cells sorted from blood, taken in a trial of the OX40 agonist ivuxolimab. All receptors come from an adult with an advanced solid tumor such as melanoma, head and neck, liver or kidney cancer. The CDR3 runs from the conserved cysteine through the conserved F or W. The order of the fields is V gene, CDR3 length, clone size, J gene, D gene, CDR3 protein, CDR3 DNA. A D gene is named only where the DNA matches it firmly. Expanded clones are given a class, and other clones once, few, many or no size at all.

>TRBV19|13|NA|TRBJ1-2|NA
CASSDLTDYGYTF
TGTGCCAGTAGTGACCTTACAGATTATGGCTACACCTTC
>TRBV5-6|15|NA|TRBJ2-5|TRBD1
CASSTGTATQETQYF
TGTGCCAGCAGCACTGGGACAGCTACTCAAGAGACCCAGTACTTC
>TRBV6-1|15|few|TRBJ2-5|TRBD2
CASSGTQSGMETQYF
TGTGCCAGCAGCGGCACACAAAGCGGGATGGAGACCCAGTACTTC
>TRBV28|13|NA|TRBJ1-1|NA
CASSLPGGTEAFF
TGTGCCAGCAGTTTACCGGGGGGCACTGAAGCTTTCTTT
>TRBV5-1|16|once|TRBJ2-2|NA
CASSLAGNTNTGELFF
TGCGCCAGCAGCTTGGCCGGGAACACGAACACCGGGGAGCTGTTTTTT
>TRBV5-1|17|NA|TRBJ2-3|TRBD2
CASSSGTSASKADTQYF
TGCGCCAGCAGCTCAGGGACTAGCGCCAGTAAGGCAGATACGCAGTATTTT
>TRBV7-2|14|NA|TRBJ1-4|NA
CASSLEIRDEKLFF
TGTGCCAGCAGCTTAGAGATCCGGGACGAAAAACTGTTTTTT
>TRBV7-6|17|NA|TRBJ2-7|TRBD1
CASSLASRGTGVYEQYF
TGTGCCAGCAGCTTAGCCAGTAGGGGGACAGGGGTTTACGAGCAGTACTTC
>TRBV5-6|14|NA|TRBJ1-1|NA
CASSLYTLNTEAFF
TGTGCCAGCAGCTTGTATACTCTGAACACTGAAGCTTTCTTT
>TRBV5-4|13|NA|TRBJ2-5|NA
CASSLSDVKTQYF
TGTGCCAGCAGCTTAAGTGATGTTAAGACCCAGTACTTC
>TRBV18|16|NA|TRBJ1-2|TRBD1
CASSSSGTGATFGYTF
TGTGCCAGCTCGTCCTCCGGGACAGGGGCTACTTTTGGCTACACCTTC
>TRBV13|15|NA|TRBJ1-1|NA
CASSLLGTENTEAFF
TGTGCCAGCAGCCTATTAGGGACGGAGAACACTGAAGCTTTCTTT
>TRBV7-2|14|NA|TRBJ2-7|NA
CASSLTGDSDEQYF
TGTGCCAGCAGCTTAACGGGAGATAGCGACGAGCAGTACTTC
>TRBV18|15|NA|TRBJ2-3|TRBD2
CASSRDSGSSDTQYF
TGTGCCAGCTCACGGGATAGCGGGAGTTCAGATACGCAGTATTTT
>TRBV12-5|15|NA|TRBJ2-7|TRBD2
CASGAGLAGIYEQYF
TGTGCTAGTGGTGCCGGACTAGCGGGCATCTACGAGCAGTACTTC
>TRBV5-1|20|NA|TRBJ2-7|TRBD1
CASSSLPSDRGRAVRYEQYF
TGCGCCAGCAGCTCCCTCCCCTCGGACAGGGGTCGGGCTGTTAGGTACGAGCAGTACTTC
>TRBV7-2|14|NA|TRBJ2-7|NA
CASSPAGTAYEQYF
TGTGCCAGCAGCCCGGCGGGGACGGCCTACGAGCAGTACTTC
>TRBV19|14|NA|TRBJ2-7|TRBD2
CASSGAGEASEQYF
TGTGCCAGTAGCGGCGCGGGAGAGGCTTCCGAGCAGTACTTC
>TRBV7-9|15|NA|TRBJ1-1|NA
CASSPRTSLNTEAFF
TGTGCCAGCAGCCCAAGGACCAGTCTTAACACTGAAGCTTTCTTT
>TRBV11-3|17|NA|TRBJ2-2|TRBD2
CASSLDGASGTTGELFF
TGTGCCAGCAGCTTAGATGGGGCTAGCGGGACCACCGGGGAGCTGTTTTTT
>TRBV5-5|16|NA|TRBJ2-7|TRBD2
CASSPRGSGIPYEQYF
TGTGCCAGCAGCCCCCGAGGTAGCGGGATCCCCTACGAGCAGTACTTC
>TRBV7-2|13|NA|TRBJ1-2|NA
CASSLQANYGYTF
TGTGCCAGCAGCTTACAGGCGAACTATGGCTACACCTTC
>TRBV6-1|12|once|TRBJ2-7|NA
CASREYTYEQYF
TGTGCCAGCAGGGAATATACCTACGAGCAGTACTTC
>TRBV27|17|NA|TRBJ2-2|TRBD1
CASSLSGQRTNTGELFF
TGTGCCAGCAGTTTATCGGGACAGAGGACAAACACCGGGGAGCTGTTTTTT
>TRBV7-9|12|NA|TRBJ1-1|NA
CASSLSTDSAFF
TGTGCCAGCAGCTTAAGCACGGATTCTGCTTTCTTT
>TRBV10-1|15|NA|TRBJ2-3|TRBD2
CASGGLAGETDTQYF
TGCGCCAGCGGAGGACTAGCGGGAGAAACAGATACGCAGTATTTT
>TRBV4-3|16|NA|TRBJ2-1|TRBD2
CASSQAIAGANNEQFF
TGCGCCAGCAGCCAGGCCATAGCGGGAGCCAACAATGAGCAGTTCTTC
>TRBV2|14|NA|TRBJ2-2|NA
CASSGRGKDGELFF
TGTGCCAGCAGTGGGCGGGGTAAGGACGGGGAGCTGTTTTTT
>TRBV1|17|NA|TRBJ1-2|NA
CTSSQEGQGALGYGYTF
TGCACCAGCAGCCAAGAGGGACAGGGGGCTCTTGGCTATGGCTACACCTTC
>TRBV19|16|NA|TRBJ2-2|NA
CASSRTLFSNTGELFF
TGTGCCAGTAGTAGGACCCTATTCTCGAACACCGGGGAGCTGTTTTTT
>TRBV11-3|14|NA|TRBJ2-7|TRBD2
CASSPGTTRDEQYF
TGTGCCAGCAGCCCCGGGACTACCAGAGACGAGCAGTACTTC
>TRBV10-3|13|NA|TRBJ2-1|NA
CAISERPVNEQFF
TGTGCCATCAGTGAGAGGCCAGTTAATGAGCAGTTCTTC
>TRBV11-3|17|NA|TRBJ2-5|TRBD2
CASSLGGLAVRAETQYF
TGTGCCAGCAGCTTAGGGGGACTAGCGGTCCGTGCGGAGACCCAGTACTTC
>TRBV18|18|NA|TRBJ2-5|TRBD2
CASSPPNAGTSRKETQYF
TGTGCCAGCTCACCACCTAACGCCGGGACTAGCAGAAAAGAGACCCAGTACTTC
>TRBV6-1|14|NA|TRBJ1-1|NA
CASTPPGSLTEAFF
TGTGCCAGCACCCCCCCGGGGTCGTTAACTGAAGCTTTCTTT
>TRBV30|15|NA|TRBJ1-2|TRBD1
CAWSAGQGRGYGYTF
TGTGCCTGGAGTGCTGGACAGGGGAGGGGGTATGGCTACACCTTC
>TRBV5-1|12|NA|TRBJ2-2|NA
CASSRDTGELFF
TGCGCCAGCAGCAGGGACACCGGGGAGCTGTTTTTT
>TRBV12-5|16|NA|TRBJ2-3|NA
CASSPGGARYTDTQYF
TGTGCTAGTTCCCCTGGGGGGGCAAGATACACAGATACGCAGTATTTT
>TRBV19|15|NA|TRBJ1-5|TRBD1
CASSNSDRVDGPQHF
TGTGCCAGTAGCAACTCGGACAGGGTAGATGGGCCCCAGCATTTT
>TRBV5-6|11|NA|TRBJ2-1|NA
CASSLGRAQFF
TGTGCCAGCAGCTTGGGTCGGGCGCAGTTCTTC